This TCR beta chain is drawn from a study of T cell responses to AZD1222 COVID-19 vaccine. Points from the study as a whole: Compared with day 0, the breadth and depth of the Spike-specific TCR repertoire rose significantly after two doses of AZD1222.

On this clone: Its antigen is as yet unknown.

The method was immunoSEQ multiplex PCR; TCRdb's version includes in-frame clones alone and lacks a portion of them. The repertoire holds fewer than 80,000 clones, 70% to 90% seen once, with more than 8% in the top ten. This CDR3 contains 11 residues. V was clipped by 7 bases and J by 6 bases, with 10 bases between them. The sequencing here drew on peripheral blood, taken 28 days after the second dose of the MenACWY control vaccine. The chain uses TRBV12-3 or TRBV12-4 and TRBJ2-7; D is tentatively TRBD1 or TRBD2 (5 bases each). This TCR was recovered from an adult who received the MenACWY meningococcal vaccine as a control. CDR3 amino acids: CASTTGAEQYF. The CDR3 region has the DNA TGTGCCAGCACTACCGGGGCCGAGCAGTACTTC.